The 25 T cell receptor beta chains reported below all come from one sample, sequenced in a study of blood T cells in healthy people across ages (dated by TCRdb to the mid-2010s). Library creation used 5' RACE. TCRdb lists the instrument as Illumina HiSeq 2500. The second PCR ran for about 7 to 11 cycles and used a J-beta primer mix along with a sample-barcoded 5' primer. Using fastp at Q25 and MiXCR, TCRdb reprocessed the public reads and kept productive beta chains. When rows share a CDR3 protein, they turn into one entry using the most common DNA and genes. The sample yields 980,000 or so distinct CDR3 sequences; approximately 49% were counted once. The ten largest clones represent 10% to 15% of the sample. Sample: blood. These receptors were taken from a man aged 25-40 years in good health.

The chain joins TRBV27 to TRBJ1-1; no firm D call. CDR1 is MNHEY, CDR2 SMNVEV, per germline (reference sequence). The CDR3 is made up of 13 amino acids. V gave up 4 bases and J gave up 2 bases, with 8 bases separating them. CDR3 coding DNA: TGTGCCAGCAGTTGGGCTACTAACACTGAAGCTTTCTTT. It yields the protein CASSWATNTEAFF.

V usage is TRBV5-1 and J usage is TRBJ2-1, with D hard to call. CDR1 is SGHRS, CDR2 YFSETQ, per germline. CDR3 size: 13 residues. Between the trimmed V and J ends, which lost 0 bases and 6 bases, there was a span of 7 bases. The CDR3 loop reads CASSLAWANEQFF. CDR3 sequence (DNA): TGCGCCAGCAGCTTGGCCTGGGCCAATGAGCAGTTCTTC.

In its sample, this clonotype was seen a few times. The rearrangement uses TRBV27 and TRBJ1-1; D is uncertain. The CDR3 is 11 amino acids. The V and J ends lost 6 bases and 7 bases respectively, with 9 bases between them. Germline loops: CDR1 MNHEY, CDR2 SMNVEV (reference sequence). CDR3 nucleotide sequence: TGTGCCAGCAGAACCTCGGATGAAGCTTTCTTT. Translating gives CASRTSDEAFF.

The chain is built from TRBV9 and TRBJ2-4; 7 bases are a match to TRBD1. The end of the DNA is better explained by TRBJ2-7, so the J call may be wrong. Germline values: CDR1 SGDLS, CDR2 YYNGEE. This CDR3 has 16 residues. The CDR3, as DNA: TGTGCCAGCAGCTCACCCGGGACAGCAATAACCTACGAGCAGTACTTC. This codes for CASSSPGTAITYEQYF.

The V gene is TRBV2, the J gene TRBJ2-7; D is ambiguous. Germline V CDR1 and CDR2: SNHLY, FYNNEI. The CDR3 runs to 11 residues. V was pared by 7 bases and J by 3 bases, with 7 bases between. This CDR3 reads CASMDRYEQYF. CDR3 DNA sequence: TGTGCCAGCATGGACCGCTACGAGCAGTACTTC.

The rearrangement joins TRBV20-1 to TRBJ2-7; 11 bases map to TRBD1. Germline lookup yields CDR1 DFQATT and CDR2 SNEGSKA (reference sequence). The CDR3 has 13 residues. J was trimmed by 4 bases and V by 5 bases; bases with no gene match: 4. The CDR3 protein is CSAHRDRGYEQYF. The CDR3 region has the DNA TGCAGTGCTCATCGGGACAGGGGGTACGAGCAGTACTTC.

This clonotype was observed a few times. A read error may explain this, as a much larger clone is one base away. DNA for the CDR3: TGTGCCACCAGTGATTTCGGCGGGACTAGCGCATCCTACAATGAGCAGTACTTC. It encodes CATSDFGGTSASYNEQYF. The chain joins TRBV24-1 to TRBJ2-1, with TRBD2 matching over 10 bases. The DNA matches TRBJ2-7 better at its end, which makes the J call doubtful. This CDR3 is built from 18 residues. Germline values: CDR1 KGHDR, CDR2 SFDVKD.

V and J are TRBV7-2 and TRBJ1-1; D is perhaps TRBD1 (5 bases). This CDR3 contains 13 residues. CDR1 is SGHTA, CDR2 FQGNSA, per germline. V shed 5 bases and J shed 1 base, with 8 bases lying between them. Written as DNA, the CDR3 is TGTGCCAGCAGCCCGACAGCGAACACTGAAGCTTTCTTT. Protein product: CASSPTANTEAFF.

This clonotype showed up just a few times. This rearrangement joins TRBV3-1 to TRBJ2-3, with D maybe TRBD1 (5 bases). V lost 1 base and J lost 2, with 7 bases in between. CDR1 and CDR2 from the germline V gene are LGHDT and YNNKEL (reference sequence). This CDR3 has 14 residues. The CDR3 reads CASSQGGLTDTQYF. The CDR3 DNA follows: TGTGCCAGCAGCCAAGGGGGCCTCACAGATACGCAGTATTTT.

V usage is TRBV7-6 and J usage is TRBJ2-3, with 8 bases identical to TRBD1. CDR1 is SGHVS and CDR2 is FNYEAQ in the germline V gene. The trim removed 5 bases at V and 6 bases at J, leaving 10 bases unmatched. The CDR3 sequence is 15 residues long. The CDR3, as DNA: TGTGCCAGCAGCGCCAGGACAGGGAACCTTGATACGCAGTATTTT. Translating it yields CASSARTGNLDTQYF.

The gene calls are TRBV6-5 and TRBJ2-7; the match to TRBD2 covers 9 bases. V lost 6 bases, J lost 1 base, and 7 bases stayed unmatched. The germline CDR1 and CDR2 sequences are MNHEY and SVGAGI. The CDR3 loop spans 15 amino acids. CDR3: CASRAGLAGSYEQYF. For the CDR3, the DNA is TGTGCCAGCAGGGCAGGCCTAGCGGGGTCCTACGAGCAGTACTTC.

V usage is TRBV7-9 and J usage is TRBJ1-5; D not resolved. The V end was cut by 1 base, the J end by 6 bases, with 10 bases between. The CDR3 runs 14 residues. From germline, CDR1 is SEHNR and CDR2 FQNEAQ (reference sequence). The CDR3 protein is CASSLDVGLQPQHF. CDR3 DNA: TGTGCCAGCAGCTTAGACGTGGGTCTTCAGCCCCAGCATTTT. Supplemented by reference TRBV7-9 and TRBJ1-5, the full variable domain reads DTGVSQNPRHKITKRGQNVTFRCDPISEHNRLYWYRQTLGQGPEFLTYFQNEAQLEKSRLLSDRFSAERPKGSFSTLEIQRTEQGDSAMYLCASSLDVGLQPQHFGDGTRLSIL.

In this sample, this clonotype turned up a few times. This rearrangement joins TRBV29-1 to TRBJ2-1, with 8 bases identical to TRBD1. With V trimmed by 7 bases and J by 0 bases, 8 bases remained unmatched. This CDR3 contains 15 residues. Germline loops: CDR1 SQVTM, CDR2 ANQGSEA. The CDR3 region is CSAAHGQGSYNEQFF. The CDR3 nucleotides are TGCAGCGCCGCACATGGACAGGGCTCCTACAATGAGCAGTTCTTC.

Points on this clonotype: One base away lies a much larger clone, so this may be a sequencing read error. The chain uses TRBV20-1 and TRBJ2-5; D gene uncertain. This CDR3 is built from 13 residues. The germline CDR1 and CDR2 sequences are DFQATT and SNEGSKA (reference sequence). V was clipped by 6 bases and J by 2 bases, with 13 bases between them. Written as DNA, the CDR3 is TGCAGTGCAAGGTCAGACGCTCAAGAGACCCAGTACTTC. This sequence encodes CSARSDAQETQYF.

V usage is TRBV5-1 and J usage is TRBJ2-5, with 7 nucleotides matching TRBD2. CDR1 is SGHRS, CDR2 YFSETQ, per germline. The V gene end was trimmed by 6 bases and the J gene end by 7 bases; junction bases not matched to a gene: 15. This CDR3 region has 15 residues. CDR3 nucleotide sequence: TGCGCCAGCACCGCCTATCTAGCGGCTAAAGGGACCCAGTACTTC. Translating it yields CASTAYLAAKGTQYF. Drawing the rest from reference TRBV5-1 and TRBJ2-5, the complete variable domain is KAGVTQTPRYLIKTRGQQVTLSCSPISGHRSVSWYQQTPGQGLQFLFEYFSETQRNKGNFPGRFSGRQFSNSRSEMNVSTLELGDSALYLCASTAYLAAKGTQYFGPGTRLLVL.

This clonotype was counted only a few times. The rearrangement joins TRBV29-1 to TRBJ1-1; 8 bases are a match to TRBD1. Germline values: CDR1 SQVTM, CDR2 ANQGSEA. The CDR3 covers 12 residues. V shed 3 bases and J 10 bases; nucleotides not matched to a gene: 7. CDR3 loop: CSVDKQGDGAFF. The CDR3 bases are TGCAGCGTTGATAAACAGGGGGACGGAGCTTTCTTT.

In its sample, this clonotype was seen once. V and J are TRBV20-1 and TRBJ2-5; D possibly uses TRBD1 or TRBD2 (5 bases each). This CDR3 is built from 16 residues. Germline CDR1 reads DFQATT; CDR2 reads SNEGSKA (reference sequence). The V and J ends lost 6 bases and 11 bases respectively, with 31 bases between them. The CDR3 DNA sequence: TGCAGTGCAGAGAGGGCCGGGACCTCATTGACCAATGAGCAGTACTTC. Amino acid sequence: CSAERAGTSLTNEQYF.

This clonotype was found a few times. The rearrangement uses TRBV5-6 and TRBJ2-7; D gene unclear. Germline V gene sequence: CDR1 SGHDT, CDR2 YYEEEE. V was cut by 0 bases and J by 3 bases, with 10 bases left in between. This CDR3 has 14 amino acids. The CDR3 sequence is CASSLEARFYEQYF. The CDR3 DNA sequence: TGTGCCAGCAGCTTGGAGGCCCGATTCTACGAGCAGTACTTC.

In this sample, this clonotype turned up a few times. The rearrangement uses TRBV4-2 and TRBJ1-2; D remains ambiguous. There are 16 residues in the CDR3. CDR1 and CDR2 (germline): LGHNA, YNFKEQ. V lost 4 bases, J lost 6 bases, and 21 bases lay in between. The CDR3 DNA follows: TGTGCCAGCAGCCCCTCAAGGAGTGACCTAAGCCATGGCTACACCTTC. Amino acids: CASSPSRSDLSHGYTF.

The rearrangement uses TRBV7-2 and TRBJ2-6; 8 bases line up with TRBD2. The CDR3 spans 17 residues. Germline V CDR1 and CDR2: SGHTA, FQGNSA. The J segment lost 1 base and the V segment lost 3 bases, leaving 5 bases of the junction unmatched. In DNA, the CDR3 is TGTGCCAGCAGCTTTAGCGGGGTTCCTTCTGGGGCCAACGTCCTGACTTTC. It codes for CASSFSGVPSGANVLTF.

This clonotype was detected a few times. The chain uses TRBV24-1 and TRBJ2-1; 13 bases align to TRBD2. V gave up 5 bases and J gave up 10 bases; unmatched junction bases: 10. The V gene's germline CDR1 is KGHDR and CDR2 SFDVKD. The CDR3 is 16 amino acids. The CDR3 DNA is TGTGCCACCAGTGCCGGGACTAGCGGGGTCGTCGGGGAGCAGTTCTTC. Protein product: CATSAGTSGVVGEQFF.

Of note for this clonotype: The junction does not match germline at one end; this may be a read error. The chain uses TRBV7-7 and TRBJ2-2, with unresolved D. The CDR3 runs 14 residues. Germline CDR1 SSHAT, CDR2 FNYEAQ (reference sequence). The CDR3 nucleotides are TGTGCTAGCAGCCATCTGGACCCCGTGGGGGAGCTGTTTTTT. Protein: CASSHLDPVGELFF.

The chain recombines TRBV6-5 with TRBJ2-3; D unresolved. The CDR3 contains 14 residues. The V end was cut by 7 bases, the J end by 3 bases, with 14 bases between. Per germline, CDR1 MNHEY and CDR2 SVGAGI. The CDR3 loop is CASTLKGGTDTQYF. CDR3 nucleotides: TGTGCCAGCACCCTCAAGGGTGGGACAGATACGCAGTATTTT.

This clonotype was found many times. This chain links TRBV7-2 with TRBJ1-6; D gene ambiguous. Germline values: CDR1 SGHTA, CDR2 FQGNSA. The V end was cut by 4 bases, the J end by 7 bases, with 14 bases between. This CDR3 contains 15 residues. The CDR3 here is CASSSDRIKNSPLHF. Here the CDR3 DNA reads TGTGCCAGCAGCTCGGACCGAATTAAGAATTCACCCCTCCACTTT.

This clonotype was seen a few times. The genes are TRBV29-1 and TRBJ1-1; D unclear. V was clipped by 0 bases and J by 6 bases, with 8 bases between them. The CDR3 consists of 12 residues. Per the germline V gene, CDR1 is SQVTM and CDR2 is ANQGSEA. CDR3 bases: TGCAGCGTTGAAGAAGATGGGCCTGAAGCTTTCTTT. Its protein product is CSVEEDGPEAFF. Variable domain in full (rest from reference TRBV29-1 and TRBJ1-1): SAVISQKPSRDICQRGTSLTIQCQVDSQVTMMFWYRQQPGQSLTLIATANQGSEATYESGFVIDKFPISRPNLTFSTLTVSNMSPEDSSIYLCSVEEDGPEAFFGQGTRLTVV.